This T cell receptor beta chain was sequenced during a study of beta chain features in type 1 diabetes. Notes on the study in general: The study left unresolved whether HLA type influences TCRB rearrangement.

V lost 4 bases and J lost 3; bases outside the gene matches: 5. Germline V CDR1 and CDR2: SGHNT, YYREEE (reference sequence). The CDR3 runs to 14 residues. Expressed TCRB transcripts were sequenced, since all the RNA that had been isolated was reverse transcribed. About 3.57 million reads per sample were averaged for naive, central memory and regulatory samples. Libraries were prepared by immunoSEQ multiplex PCR; TCRdb keeps only in-frame clonotypes and omits some of them. The sample has some 270,000 clones, 7% to 9% seen once. On this clone itself: Its specificity is unknown.

Sorted populations all exceeded 95% purity. This receptor was identified in a woman under 30 in good health. The chain uses TRBV5-4 and TRBJ2-3, with TRBD2 identical over 7 bases. Sequencing was carried out using central memory CD4+ T cells from blood. The CDR3 here is CASSAASGTDTQYF. The CDR3 region has the DNA TGTGCCAGCAGCGCGGCTAGCGGAACAGATACGCAGTATTTT.